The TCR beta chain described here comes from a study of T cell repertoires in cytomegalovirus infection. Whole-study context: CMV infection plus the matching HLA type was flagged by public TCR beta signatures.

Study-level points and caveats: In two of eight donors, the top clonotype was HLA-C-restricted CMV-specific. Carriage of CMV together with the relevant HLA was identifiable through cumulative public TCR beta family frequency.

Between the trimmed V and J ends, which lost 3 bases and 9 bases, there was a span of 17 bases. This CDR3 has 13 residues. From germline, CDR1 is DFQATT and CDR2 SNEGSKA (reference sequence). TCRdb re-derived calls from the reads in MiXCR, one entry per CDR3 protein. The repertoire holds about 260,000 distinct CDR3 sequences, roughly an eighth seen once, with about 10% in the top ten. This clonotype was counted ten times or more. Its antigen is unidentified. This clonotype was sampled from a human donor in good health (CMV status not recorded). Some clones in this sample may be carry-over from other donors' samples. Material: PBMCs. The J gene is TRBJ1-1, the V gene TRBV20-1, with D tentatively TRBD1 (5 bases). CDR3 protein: CSARFEGPLKAFF. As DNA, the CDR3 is TGCAGTGCTAGGTTTGAGGGGCCCTTGAAAGCTTTCTTT.